This T cell receptor (beta chain) was obtained from a study of early T cells in non-severe SARS-CoV-2 infection. On the study more broadly: Sequenced bulk RNA came from whole blood that was unsorted, and chains were unpaired. Study-wide points: VDJdb-based annotation leaned toward anti-spike CD8 responses and missed private and CD4 specificities.

As part of library construction, unique molecular identifiers were attached to individual cDNA molecules. One entry per CDR3 protein results from TCRdb running MiXCR on the 5' RACE reads. The sample shows some 120,000 distinct CDR3 sequences, just under 15% of them seen only once. This clonotype was seen ten or more times. Its target is not known. Germline CDR1 and CDR2: SGHVS and FQNEAQ. The CDR3 covers 14 residues. Trimming pared 5 bases from V and 11 bases from J, leaving 21 bases between. The sequenced sample consisted of whole blood. This receptor was identified in an adult who was a healthcare worker with PCR-confirmed SARS-CoV-2 infection or an uninfected control (not recorded which). V is TRBV7-8 and J is TRBJ1-1; D is perhaps TRBD1 (5 bases). The CDR3 is CASSKEQNRGTAFF. The CDR3 nucleotides read TGTGCCAGCAGCAAAGAACAAAACAGAGGGACGGCTTTCTTT.